Sequencing of this TCR beta chain was carried out in a study of cytomegalovirus exposure and HLA in healthy donors (TCRdb year 2017). For the study in its entirety: An earlier analysis of approximately 640 of the donors reported 276 Gb of sequence data and 117 million unique TCR beta sequences from 150 million to 200 million T cells. The study combined high-throughput TCR immunosequencing, statistical association of individual TCRs with disease status, and machine learning to predict cytomegalovirus infection status. Genome-wide SNP genotypes for about 65% of the roughly 670 donors were used in a later genetic analysis, which treated that subset as a discovery cohort. Alongside the repertoire data, information on donor age, sex, ethnicity and CMV serostatus was compiled. On average, roughly 200,000 unique TCR beta nucleotide sequences were sequenced per donor among 398 genotyped donors of the cohort, with around 19% of those sequences being non-productive. In a later analysis, previously published TCR beta repertoires from 550 to 750 donors were re-analyzed and high-resolution HLA genotyping was added so that TCR occurrence patterns could be studied. About 300 gigabases of sequencing data and approximately 93 million unique TCR sequences were included in an early release covering about 600 HLA-typed donors. An earlier analysis of around 640 of the donors used high-throughput TCR beta sequencing to judge whether each TCR beta V gene segment behaved as functional or pseudogenic. The genetic ancestry cluster associated with self-reported Caucasian donors included around four fifths of the 398 genotyped donors. The study aimed to test whether cataloging public T cell receptors could reveal signatures of past pathogen exposure. The study profiled the T cell repertoires of under 700 subjects by immunosequencing and related them to cytomegalovirus serostatus. The later analysis used no new phenotypic data to find candidate immune exposures, relying instead on TCR beta sequences and their occurrence across donors. Four or five DR-DQ haplotypes were handled as single units for association and clustering because linkage in the cohort was strong. All discovery cohort repertoires had been generated on a single sequencing platform. The number of typed donors differed by locus: about 620-630 for A, B, C, DRB1 and DQB1; 522 for DQA1; approximately 600 for DPA1; and approximately 450 for DPB1. Class I and class II HLA loci were covered by the typing at four-digit resolution. Besides the first cohort of approximately 670 subjects, a separate validation cohort made up of some 110 different subjects was used.

Note on this clone: The antigen it binds to is not known. Base qualities are not at hand, and no much larger clone is one base apart.

Library method: the immunoSEQ multiplex PCR assay. The multiplex PCR relied on a mix of 60 forward primers for TCR Vbeta segments and 13 reverse primers for TCR Jbeta segments. The CDR3 region of rearranged TCR beta genes was amplified from genomic DNA by a multiplex PCR assay. On the Illumina HiSeq System, the amplified TCR beta libraries were sequenced as 87-base-pair reads. The study's processing was this. A later analysis counted about 80 million unique TCR beta chains across the 690 or so repertoires, and some 11 million of these chains were shared by at least two donors. To remove PCR and sequencing errors, raw reads were error-corrected and collapsed into unique sequences using a nearest-neighbor algorithm that merged closely related sequences. Alignment of CDR3 sequences to IMGT reference sequences was used to assign V, D and J gene segments. For a sequence to be retained, at least a six-nucleotide match to both a V gene segment and a J gene segment was required. A rearrangement counted as productive if the CDR3 had no stop codons and remained in frame with V and J, and every other rearrangement counted as non-productive. Following IMGT convention, CDR3 was defined as the stretch from the second conserved V-encoded cysteine up to the conserved J-encoded phenylalanine. The earlier analysis of 500 to 650 of the donors excluded any sequence lacking an unambiguous match to a single V gene segment. An earlier analysis of several hundred of the donors called V segments functional above 56.7% productive rearrangements and segregating when the between-donor standard deviation exceeded 5%. A statistical classification framework was developed to diagnose cytomegalovirus status using the catalog of TCR beta chain sequences. In a later analysis, V and J genes were assigned by comparing TCR nucleotide sequences against IMGT/GENE-DB human TR gene sequences. A later analysis assigned CDR3 sequences and most-parsimonious VDJ recombination scenarios with the TCRdist pipeline. A later analysis defined each TCR beta chain by its CDR3 amino acid sequence plus V-gene family, and excluded reads lacking a unique V-gene family. As a way to deal with suspected cross-contamination and a sequencing artifact, a later analysis dropped hundreds of nucleotide sequences that were highly shared and had low generation probability. In a later analysis, a clonal expansion index was calculated for each public chain from normalized within-repertoire ranks of inferred template counts. A later analysis computed generation probabilities with a VDJ recombination model fitted to out-of-frame rearrangements, and checked the results against IGoR. In a later analysis, TCR-TCR, TCR-HLA and TCR-CMV co-occurrence was scored with hypergeometric tests, and a repertoire-size bias correction was applied to TCR pairs. In a later analysis, false discovery rates were estimated by permuting HLA or CMV assignments 20 times. In a later analysis, co-occurring TCRs were grouped with DBSCAN, and TCRdist sequence similarity was added when clustering was performed within HLA-allele-positive subsets. For co-occurrence clustering, repertoires with fewer than 30,000 or more than 120,000 public chains were excluded, along with five repertoires with anomalous nucleotide sharing. TCRdb stores this immuneACCESS table with in-frame sequences only. Part of the clones is absent; in the studies checked, under half of the shortfall reflects unresolved V genes, and no reason is known for the rest. V and J calls and clone size follow that table, whereas D and trimming were derived from the DNA. For this sample there are around 150,000 clones; 82% appear just once. The ten largest clonotypes hold more than 3% of the sample.

In total, approximately 610 healthy bone marrow donors made up the cohort. At the time of sampling, every cohort member was nominally healthy, though immune exposures that went unrecorded were likely present. The donor was CMV seronegative and was included in the group of around 320 seronegative cohort members. Each donor provided a peripheral blood sample, and peripheral blood mononuclear cells were used for TCR beta sequencing. Genomic DNA was extracted from the blood cell samples with the Qiagen DNeasy Blood Extraction Kit. The paper as a whole reports these results and caveats: Approximately 18 rarely observed V segments, including chromosome 9 orphons, were excluded from the earlier analysis of several hundred of the donors because counts were too low. According to a later analysis, TCR association rates differed among HLA loci, with DRB1 alleles showing the most associated TCRs and HLA-C alleles showing the fewest. In both the original and validation cohorts, the classifier was reported to diagnose cytomegalovirus status with high specificity and sensitivity. A further reported finding was that TCR beta sequences accurately predicted the HLA-A and HLA-B alleles for most subjects in the first cohort. An association between a missense DCLRE1C variant and V-gene and J-gene trimming of TCR beta chains was found in a later genetic analysis and replicated in an independent cohort. The 87-base-pair reads could not distinguish some IMGT-functional V segments, including TRBV6-2 and TRBV6-3, so those segments were excluded. The study listed 150 to 200 TCR beta chains as associated with cytomegalovirus. A few of the identified cytomegalovirus-associated TCR beta chains were confirmed in vitro to be specific for cytomegalovirus antigens. The authors suggested that the approach could potentially be extended to other disease states and immunological phenotypes. Most TCR sequences were seen in very few donors, while some public TCRs were found in many individuals. The sequencing pipeline was judged likely to have produced a cluster of highly shared sequence variants as a technical artifact. The cohort was sequenced for TCR beta chains only, and without alpha or paired-chain data the features that could be detected were limited. Specific HLA alleles were associated with roughly 16,000 TCR beta sequences at a false discovery rate of 0.05 in a later analysis. Linkage disequilibrium might explain the correlated functional status among segregating V segments, but an unknown experimental factor could not be excluded. Sequencing depth was assumed to be roughly uniform across donors in the presence/absence analyses, though that assumption may not hold. An earlier analysis of some 560 of the donors showed that most TCR beta V segments appeared in productive rearrangements either about 90% or about 30% of the time, which broadly matched IMGT annotations. According to a later genetic analysis, donors in an Asian-associated ancestry cluster had fewer N-insertions in productive TCRs than the roughly 700-donor mean. In a later analysis, HLA-associated TCR beta chains were found to be more clonally expanded and to have lower generation probabilities than equally common non-associated chains. A later analysis reported that several top co-occurrence clusters appeared linked to parvovirus B19, influenza, CMV and Epstein-Barr virus. Strong co-occurrence of HLA alleles, especially DR and DQ, made assigning TCR associations to individual alleles difficult. Because HLA typing was unavailable for some donors at each locus, only the typed subset was used in association tests. Most CMV-associated TCR beta chains appeared to be HLA-restricted in a later analysis, and the HLA associations seemed to be driven largely by CMV exposure. For the cohort, immune exposure information was limited to CMV serostatus.

For CDR1 and CDR2, the germline V gene lists SGHVS and FQNEAQ. The CDR3 runs 15 amino acids, cysteine and phenylalanine included. Only CDR3 DNA remains: 45 bases, in frame from the first base. Unmatched junction bases come to 4, with V trimmed by 4 bases and J by 1 base. Material: PBMCs. The sequence joins TRBV7-8 to TRBJ2-5; 9 junctional bases match TRBD1. The TCR originated in a male donor in good health and CMV-seronegative. This receptor carries the CDR3 CASSYTGGPQETQYF. The DNA sequence is as follows: TGTGCCAGCAGCTATACAGGGGGCCCCCAAGAGACCCAGTACTTC. With the rest looked up from the reference TRBV7-8 and TRBJ2-5 genes rather than sequenced, the full variable domain is GAGVSQSPRYKVAKRGQDVALRCDPISGHVSLFWYQQALGQGPEFLTYFQNEAQLDKSGLPSDRFFAERPEGSVSTLKIQRTQQEDSAVYLCASSYTGGPQETQYFGPGTRLLVL.